The TCR beta chain described here comes from a study of PD-1 blockade in classical Hodgkin lymphoma. Notes on this clone: Other DNA sequences within the sample encode an identical CDR3.

Clones were read by immunoSEQ multiplex PCR, and TCRdb kept only the in-frame ones, dropping some. The data contain 5,500 to 7,500 clones, approximately 54% of them singletons. The patients all showed relapse after autologous stem cell transplantation, while their brentuximab vedotin exposure varied. Magnetic negative selection isolated CD8+ T cells from thawed PBMCs. V gave up 1 base and J gave up 6 bases; unmatched junction bases: 4. Germline V gives CDR1 SQVTM, CDR2 ANQGSEA. The CDR3 length is 13 residues. This sample comprised CD8+ T cells from blood, obtained at baseline. This clonotype originated in a human donor with classical Hodgkin lymphoma. The rearrangement joins TRBV29-1 to TRBJ2-7; 9 bases map to TRBD1. The CDR3 DNA reads as TGCAGCGTTGAAGGACAGGGGGGGGCCGAGCAGTACTTC. Its translation is CSVEGQGGAEQYF.